The 21 T cell receptor beta chains given below trace back to one sample, sequenced in a study of PD-1 blockade in classical Hodgkin lymphoma. All patients relapsed after autologous stem cell transplantation, and brentuximab vedotin exposure varied. TCRdb's table, derived via immunoSEQ multiplex PCR, lists solely in-frame clones and lacks some. This sample has about 110,000 clones; roughly nine tenths occur once, and the top ten carry 15% to 20%. The sample was peripheral blood mononuclear cells (PBMCs), taken before the second cycle of nivolumab. All receptors derive from a human donor with classical Hodgkin lymphoma.

The V call is TRBV5-6, the J call TRBJ2-3, with unresolved D. The germline gives CDR1 SGHDT, CDR2 YYEEEE. The CDR3 has 15 residues. The V and J ends lost 1 base and 4 bases respectively, with 13 bases between them. The CDR3 region has the DNA TGTGCCAGCAGCTTGATGTGGGTTTCCGCAGATACGCAGTATTTT. Amino acid sequence: CASSLMWVSADTQYF.

This clone has just a few counts. The rearrangement joins TRBV27 to TRBJ2-2; weak D call: TRBD2 (5 bases). The V and J ends lost 2 bases and 7 bases respectively, with 11 bases between them. The CDR3 has 14 residues. CDR1 and CDR2 (germline): MNHEY, SMNVEV (reference sequence). CDR3 bases: TGTGCCAGCAGTTTACAGTTACGGGACGGGGAGCTGTTTTTT. Protein: CASSLQLRDGELFF.

The CDR3 DNA follows: TGCGCCAGCAGCCAGGGGACAGGGATTGAAAAACTGTTTTTT. Its protein product is CASSQGTGIEKLFF. The chain joins TRBV4-3 to TRBJ1-4; 9 nucleotides agree with TRBD1. V was clipped by 3 bases and J by 7 bases; unmatched bases: 3. The CDR3 loop spans 14 amino acids. Germline V lookup: CDR1 LGHNA, CDR2 YSLEER.

The chain uses TRBV5-1 and TRBJ1-2, with 8 bases identical to TRBD1. The V gene end was trimmed by 0 bases and the J gene end by 7 bases; junction bases not matched to a gene: 8. The CDR3 consists of 15 residues. Germline CDR1 is SGHRS and CDR2 is YFSETQ. CDR3 in DNA: TGCGCCAGCAGCTTGGACGGGGACAGGACGCGTGGCTACACCTTC. This gives the protein CASSLDGDRTRGYTF.

CDR3 coding DNA: TGTGCCAGCAGTGAAGCAAGGACAGGGGGGGCCAGGCCCCAGCATTTT. Translating it yields CASSEARTGGARPQHF. This chain uses TRBV2 with TRBJ1-5, with 10 nucleotides matching TRBD1. In germline, CDR1 is SNHLY, CDR2 FYNNEI. The length of the CDR3 is 16 residues. The ends lost 0 bases at V and 9 bases at J; junction bases unmatched: 8.

V usage is TRBV20-1 and J usage is TRBJ1-2; no reliable D call. In germline, CDR1 is DFQATT, CDR2 SNEGSKA (reference sequence). This CDR3 is 8 amino acids long. The CDR3: CRDDGYTF. The CDR3 DNA reads TGCAGGGATGATGGCTACACCTTC.

A single count supports this clone. The gene calls are TRBV28 and TRBJ1-1; 11 bases map to TRBD1. After removal of 4 bases from V and 6 bases from J, the junction contained 7 bases not matched to a gene. Germline loops: CDR1 MDHEN, CDR2 SYDVKM. The CDR3 is made up of 15 amino acids. The CDR3 loop reads CASSYPGTGGSEAFF. For the CDR3, the DNA is TGTGCCAGCAGTTACCCAGGGACAGGGGGTTCTGAAGCTTTCTTT.

This chain connects TRBV9 to TRBJ2-2, with 7 bases lining up with TRBD2. CDR1 is SGDLS and CDR2 is YYNGEE in the germline V gene. After removal of 3 bases from V and 6 bases from J, the junction contained 8 bases not matched to a gene. The CDR3 consists of 15 residues. The CDR3: CASSEGGFGSGELFF. The CDR3 region has the DNA TGTGCCAGCAGCGAGGGAGGGTTCGGGTCCGGGGAGCTGTTTTTT.

The V gene is TRBV11-1, the J gene TRBJ1-2; a weak D match, TRBD1 (5 bases). V was clipped by 5 bases and J by 4 bases, with 23 bases between them. This CDR3 is 17 amino acids long. In germline, CDR1 is SGHAT, CDR2 FQDESV (reference sequence). The CDR3: CASSPSSTGLLLYGYTF. CDR3 nucleotides: TGTGCCAGCAGCCCATCTTCCACGGGACTCCTACTCTATGGCTACACCTTC.

The rearrangement uses TRBV15 and TRBJ2-4; 8 bases match TRBD1. V gave up 0 bases and J gave up 6 bases; unmatched junction bases: 4. The CDR3 contains 15 residues. Germline V gives CDR1 LNHNV, CDR2 YYDKDF (reference sequence). The CDR3 bases are TGTGCCACCAGCAGAGACCTACAGGGGGGAAACATTCAGTACTTC. This gives the protein CATSRDLQGGNIQYF.

This clone showed up just once. In the same sample, other DNA sequences code for this CDR3. The gene calls are TRBV18 and TRBJ1-1; D unresolved. In germline, CDR1 is KGHSH, CDR2 LQKENI. The length of the CDR3 is 14 residues. V was pared by 1 base and J by 1 base, with 7 bases between. CDR3 sequence (DNA): TGTGCCAGCTCACCACGCACATCGAACACTGAAGCTTTCTTT. This sequence encodes CASSPRTSNTEAFF.

With regard to this clone: Other nucleotide sequences from this sample produce the same CDR3. Written as DNA, the CDR3 is TGTGCCTGGAGTGTTTCCTACGAGCAGTACTTC. Its protein product is CAWSVSYEQYF. The chain links TRBV30 to TRBJ2-7; D not resolved. Between the trimmed V and J ends, which lost 0 bases and 1 base, there was a span of 1 base. The germline gives CDR1 GTSNPN, CDR2 SVGIG (reference sequence). This CDR3 has 11 amino acids.

The J gene is TRBJ1-2, the V gene TRBV6-5, with a weak D call TRBD1 (5 bases). V lost 2 bases and J lost 8, with 15 bases in between. Germline assignment: CDR1 MNHEY and CDR2 SVGAGI. This CDR3 is built from 14 residues. The CDR3 loop reads CASSYNGQLGGYTF. The CDR3 DNA sequence: TGTGCCAGCAGTTACAATGGACAACTGGGGGGCTACACCTTC.

CDR3 in amino acids: CASSDTLGLVAFF. The CDR3, as DNA: TGTGCCAGCAGTGACACGTTGGGGTTAGTGGCTTTCTTT. The chain carries TRBV6-4 and TRBJ1-1; D is unresolved. The V gene lost 2 bases and the J gene lost 11 bases, with 15 bases spanning the gap. The CDR3 loop spans 13 amino acids. From germline, CDR1 is MRHNA and CDR2 SNTAGT.

The chain recombines TRBV7-9 with TRBJ2-5, with TRBD2 identical over 13 bases. The CDR3 runs to 17 residues. V trimming: 1 base; J trimming: 2 bases; junction bases outside the gene matches: 4. Germline V gene data show CDR1 as SEHNR and CDR2 as FQNEAQ (reference sequence). CDR3 residues: CASSLVTSGRPQETQYF. Written as DNA, the CDR3 is TGTGCCAGCAGCTTAGTGACTAGCGGGAGGCCACAAGAGACCCAGTACTTC.

This clone appeared once. The chain recombines TRBV5-1 with TRBJ1-4, with 9 bases fitting TRBD1. This CDR3 spans 16 amino acids. Germline CDR1 SGHRS, CDR2 YFSETQ. V gave up 1 base and J gave up 5 bases; unmatched junction bases: 6. For the CDR3, the DNA is TGCGCCAGCAGCTTGACACCGGGACAGGGAAATGAAAAACTGTTTTTT. It codes for CASSLTPGQGNEKLFF. Looking up the rest from reference TRBV5-1 and TRBJ1-4 gives the full variable domain: KAGVTQTPRYLIKTRGQQVTLSCSPISGHRSVSWYQQTPGQGLQFLFEYFSETQRNKGNFPGRFSGRQFSNSRSEMNVSTLELGDSALYLCASSLTPGQGNEKLFFGSGTQLSVL.

The CDR3 DNA reads TGTGCCAGCAGTGATGGACGACGGAATGAAAAACTGTTTTTT. This translates into CASSDGRRNEKLFF. This chain joins TRBV6-1 and TRBJ1-4; D not certain. Deletions cut 3 bases from V and 5 bases from J, with 10 bases between. Germline CDR1 MNHNS, CDR2 SASEGT. The CDR3 contains 14 residues.

V usage is TRBV28 and J usage is TRBJ2-3; D is uncertain. CDR3 size: 16 residues. With 5 bases removed from V and 0 bases from J, the gap between germline ends came to 15 bases. In germline, CDR1 is MDHEN, CDR2 SYDVKM. The CDR3 here is CASSDHGGTSTDTQYF. The CDR3 region has the DNA TGTGCCAGCAGTGACCATGGCGGAACTAGCACAGATACGCAGTATTTT.

The rearrangement uses TRBV6-5 and TRBJ2-3; the match to TRBD1 covers 10 bases. The CDR3 covers 16 residues. V was clipped by 2 bases and J by 5 bases; unmatched bases: 7. CDR1 is MNHEY, CDR2 SVGAGI, per germline. CDR3 in DNA: TGTGCCAGCAGTTACAACGCGGGACAGGGGAGAGATACGCAGTATTTT. Translated, it gives CASSYNAGQGRDTQYF.

The chain links TRBV29-1 to TRBJ1-2; D may be TRBD1 (6 bases). Germline V gene sequence: CDR1 SQVTM, CDR2 ANQGSEA. Trimming took off 4 bases at V and 4 bases at J, with 13 bases between the two ends. The CDR3 covers 13 residues. CDR3 protein: CSVGGRGVYGYTF. The CDR3 DNA is TGCAGCGTTGGAGGAAGGGGGGTCTATGGCTACACCTTC.

The V gene is TRBV5-1, the J gene TRBJ1-5; D gene unclear. Germline CDR1 reads SGHRS; CDR2 reads YFSETQ. V lost 2 bases and J lost 7, with 10 bases in between. The CDR3 totals 13 residues. The CDR3 DNA follows: TGCGCCAGCAGCTTAGATGGAGGACAGCCCCAGCATTTT. Residues: CASSLDGGQPQHF.